The sequence of this TCR beta chain was determined in a study of graft-versus-host responses after intestinal transplantation. Study outcomes and limitations: GvH clones were found in recipient marrow; some appeared first in ileum or blood.

Data came from immunoSEQ multiplex PCR; TCRdb stores just in-frame clones and leaves some out. The sample shows about 37,000 clones, 87% of them seen only once. The CDR3 runs to 14 residues. The V end was cut by 4 bases, the J end by 6 bases, with 15 bases between. CDR1 SGHNT and CDR2 YYREEE come from the germline V gene (reference sequence). Tissue from the graft was processed to free its intraepithelial and lamina propria lymphocytes. This clone was seen once. Its specificity is not known. The chain employs TRBV5-4 and TRBJ2-3; D gene uncertain. The TCR sequence derives from a human patient who received an intestinal transplant, so some T cells may come from the graft donor. The sample in question was ileum tissue, obtained less than 210 days after intestinal transplant. The CDR3 reads CASSLPPPRDTQYF. The CDR3 bases are TGTGCCAGCAGCCTACCGCCTCCTAGGGATACGCAGTATTTT.